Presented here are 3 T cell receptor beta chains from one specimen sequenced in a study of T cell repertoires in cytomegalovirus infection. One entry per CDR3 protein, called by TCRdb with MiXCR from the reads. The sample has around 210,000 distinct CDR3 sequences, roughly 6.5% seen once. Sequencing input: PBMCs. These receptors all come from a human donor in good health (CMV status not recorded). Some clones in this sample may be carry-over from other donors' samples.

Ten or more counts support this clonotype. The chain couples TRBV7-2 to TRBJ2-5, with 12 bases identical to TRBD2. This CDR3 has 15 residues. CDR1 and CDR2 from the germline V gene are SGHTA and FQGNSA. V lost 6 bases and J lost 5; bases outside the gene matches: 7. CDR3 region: CASRKTSGGRETQYF. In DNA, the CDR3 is TGTGCCAGCAGGAAGACTAGCGGGGGCCGGGAGACCCAGTACTTC. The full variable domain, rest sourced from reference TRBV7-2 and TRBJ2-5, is GAGVSQSPSNKVTEKGKDVELRCDPISGHTALYWYRQSLGQGLEFLIYFQGNSAPDKSGLPSDRFSAERTGGSVSTLTIQRTQQEDSAVYLCASRKTSGGRETQYFGPGTRLLVL.

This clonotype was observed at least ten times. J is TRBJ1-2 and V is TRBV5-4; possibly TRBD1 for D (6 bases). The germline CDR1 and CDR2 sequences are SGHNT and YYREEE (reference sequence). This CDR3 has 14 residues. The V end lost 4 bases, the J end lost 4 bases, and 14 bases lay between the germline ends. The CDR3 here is CASSQKDRSYGYTF. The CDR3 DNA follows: TGTGCCAGCAGCCAAAAGGACAGATCCTATGGCTACACCTTC.

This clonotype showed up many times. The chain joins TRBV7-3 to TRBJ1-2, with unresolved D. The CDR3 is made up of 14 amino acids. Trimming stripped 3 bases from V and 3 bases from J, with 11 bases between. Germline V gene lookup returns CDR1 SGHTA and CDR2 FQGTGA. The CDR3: CASSLDGPDYGYTF. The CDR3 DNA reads TGTGCCAGCAGCTTGGACGGGCCCGACTATGGCTACACCTTC. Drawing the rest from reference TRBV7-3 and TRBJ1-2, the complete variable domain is GAGVSQTPSNKVTEKGKYVELRCDPISGHTALYWYRQSLGQGPEFLIYFQGTGAADDSGLPNDRFFAVRPEGSVSTLKIQRTERGDSAVYLCASSLDGPDYGYTFGSGTRLTVV.